Sequencing of this T cell receptor (beta chain) was carried out in a study of OX40 agonist ivuxolimab in advanced cancers. Study-level results: At 0.1 to 3.0 mg/kg and by week 6, CD4+ and CD8+ T cells in the blood had expanded clonally.

Worth noting for this clone: Its specificity is unknown.

Germline V gene lookup returns CDR1 SNHLY and CDR2 FYNNEI. After removal of 2 bases from V and 4 bases from J, the junction contained 6 bases not matched to a gene. This CDR3 spans 17 amino acids. Here immunoSEQ multiplex PCR was the method, and the copy in TCRdb shows in-frame clones only, minus some. The sample records over 75,000 clones, 94% being singletons. Sampling times: baseline, cycle 4 day 1, cycle 7 day 1. The chain uses TRBV2 and TRBJ1-3; the match to TRBD1 covers 12 bases. The clonotype comes from an adult with an advanced solid tumor such as melanoma, head and neck, liver or kidney cancer. This specimen was CD4+ or CD8+ T cells sorted from blood, taken in a trial of the OX40 agonist ivuxolimab. The CDR3 here is CASSEYAGQGAGNTIYF. As DNA, the CDR3 is TGTGCCAGCAGTGAATACGCGGGACAGGGGGCAGGAAACACCATATATTTT.